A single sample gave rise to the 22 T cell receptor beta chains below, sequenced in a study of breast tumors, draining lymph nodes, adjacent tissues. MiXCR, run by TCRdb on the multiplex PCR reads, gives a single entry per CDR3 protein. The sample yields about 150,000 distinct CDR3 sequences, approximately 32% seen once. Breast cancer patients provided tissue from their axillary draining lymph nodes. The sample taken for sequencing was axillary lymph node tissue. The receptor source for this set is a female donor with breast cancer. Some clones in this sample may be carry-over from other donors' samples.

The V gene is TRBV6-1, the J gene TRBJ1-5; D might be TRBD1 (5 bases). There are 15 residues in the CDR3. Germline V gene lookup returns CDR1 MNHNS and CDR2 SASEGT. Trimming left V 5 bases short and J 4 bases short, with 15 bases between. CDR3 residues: CASSLGPGGNQPQHF. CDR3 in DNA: TGTGCCAGCAGTCTAGGGCCGGGGGGTAATCAGCCCCAGCATTTT.

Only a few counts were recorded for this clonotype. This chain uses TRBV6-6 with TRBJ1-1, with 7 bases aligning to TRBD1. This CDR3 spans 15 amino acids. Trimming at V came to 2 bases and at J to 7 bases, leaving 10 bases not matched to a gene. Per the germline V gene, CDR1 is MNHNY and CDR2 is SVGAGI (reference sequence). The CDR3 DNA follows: TGTGCCAGCAGTTACCAGAAGGGGGCAGGGATTGAAGCTTTCTTT. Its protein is CASSYQKGAGIEAFF.

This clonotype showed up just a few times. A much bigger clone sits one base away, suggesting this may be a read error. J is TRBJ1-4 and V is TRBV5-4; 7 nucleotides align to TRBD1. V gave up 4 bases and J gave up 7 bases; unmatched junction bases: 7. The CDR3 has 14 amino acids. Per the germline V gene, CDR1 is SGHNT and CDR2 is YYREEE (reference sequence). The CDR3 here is CASSQTGPGEKLFF. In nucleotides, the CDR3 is TGTGCCAGCAGCCAGACAGGGCCAGGTGAAAAACTGTTTTTT.

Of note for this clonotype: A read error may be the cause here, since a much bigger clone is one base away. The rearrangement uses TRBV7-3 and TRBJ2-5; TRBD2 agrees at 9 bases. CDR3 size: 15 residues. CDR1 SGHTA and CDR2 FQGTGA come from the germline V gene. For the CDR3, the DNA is TGTGTCAGCAGCTTAGGCGGGACTAGCCGTGAGACCCAGCACTTC. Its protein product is CVSSLGGTSRETQHF.

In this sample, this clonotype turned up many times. This chain's CDR3 is CASSLGTVLRGGNNEQFF. As DNA, the CDR3 is TGTGCCAGCAGCTTAGGGACAGTGCTTCGAGGTGGCAACAATGAGCAGTTCTTC. The rearrangement joins TRBV7-8 to TRBJ2-1, with D maybe TRBD1 (6 bases). This CDR3 has 18 amino acids. Trimming left V 1 base short and J 5 bases short, with 21 bases between. CDR1 SGHVS and CDR2 FQNEAQ come from the germline V gene.

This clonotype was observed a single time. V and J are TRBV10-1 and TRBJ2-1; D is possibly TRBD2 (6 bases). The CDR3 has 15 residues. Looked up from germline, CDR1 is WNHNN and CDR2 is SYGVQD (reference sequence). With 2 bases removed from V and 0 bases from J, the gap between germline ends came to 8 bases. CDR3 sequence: CASSEQGLSYNEQFF. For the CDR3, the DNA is TGCGCCAGCAGTGAGCAGGGACTCTCCTACAATGAGCAGTTCTTC.

DNA of the CDR3: TGTGCCACCACCTCCGGGGACACTGAAGCTTTCTTT. It encodes CATTSGDTEAFF. The genes are TRBV11-2 and TRBJ1-1, with D unclear. The CDR3 contains 12 residues. V dropped 10 bases and J dropped 3 bases, with 12 bases sitting between them. The germline CDR1 and CDR2 sequences are SGHAT and FQNNGV.

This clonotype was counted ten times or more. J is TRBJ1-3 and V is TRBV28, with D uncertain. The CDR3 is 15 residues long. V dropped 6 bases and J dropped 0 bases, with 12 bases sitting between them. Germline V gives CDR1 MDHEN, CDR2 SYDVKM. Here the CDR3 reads CASSFPGSSGNTIYF. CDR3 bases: TGTGCCAGCAGCTTTCCGGGTTCCTCTGGAAACACCATATATTTT.

The CDR3 bases are TGTGCCAGCAGCCCGGGACTAGCGGATGAAAAACTGTTTTTT. As protein: CASSPGLADEKLFF. This chain connects TRBV7-2 to TRBJ1-4, with TRBD1 as a possible D gene (5 bases). This CDR3 region has 14 residues. CDR1 and CDR2 (germline): SGHTA, FQGNSA. Trimming shortened V by 5 bases and J by 6 bases, and 13 bases separated the two germline ends.

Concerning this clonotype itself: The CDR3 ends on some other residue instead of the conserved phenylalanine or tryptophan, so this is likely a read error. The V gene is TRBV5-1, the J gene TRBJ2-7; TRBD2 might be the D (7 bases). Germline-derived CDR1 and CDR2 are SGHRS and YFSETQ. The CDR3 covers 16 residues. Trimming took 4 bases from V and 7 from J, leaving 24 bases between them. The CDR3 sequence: CASSPRFDRLGGEQYY. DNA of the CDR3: TGCGCCAGCAGCCCCAGGTTCGACAGGCTGGGAGGGGAGCAGTACTAC.

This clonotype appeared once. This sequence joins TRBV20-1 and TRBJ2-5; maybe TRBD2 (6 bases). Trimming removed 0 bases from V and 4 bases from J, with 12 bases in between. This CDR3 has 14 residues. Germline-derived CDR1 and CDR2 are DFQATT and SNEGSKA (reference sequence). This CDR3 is CSARDPLEGETQYF. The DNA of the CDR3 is TGCAGTGCTAGAGATCCCCTGGAGGGAGAGACCCAGTACTTC.

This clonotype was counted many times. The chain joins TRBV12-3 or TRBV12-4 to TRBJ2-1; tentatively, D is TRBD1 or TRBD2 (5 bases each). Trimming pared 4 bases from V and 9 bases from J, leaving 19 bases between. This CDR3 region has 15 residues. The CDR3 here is CASSSGTGRLGEQFF. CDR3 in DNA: TGTGCCAGCAGTTCCGGAACGGGACGCCTGGGTGAGCAGTTCTTC.

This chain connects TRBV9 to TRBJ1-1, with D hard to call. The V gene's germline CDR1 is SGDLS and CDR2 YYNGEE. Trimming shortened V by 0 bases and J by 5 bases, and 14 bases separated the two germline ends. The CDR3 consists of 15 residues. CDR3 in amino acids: CASSVAGVLGTEAFF. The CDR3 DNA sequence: TGTGCCAGCAGCGTAGCCGGGGTGTTGGGGACTGAAGCTTTCTTT.

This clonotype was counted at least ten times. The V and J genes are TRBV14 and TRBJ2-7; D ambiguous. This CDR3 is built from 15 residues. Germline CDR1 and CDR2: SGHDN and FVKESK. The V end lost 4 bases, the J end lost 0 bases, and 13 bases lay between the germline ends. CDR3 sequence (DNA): TGTGCCAGCAGCCGGGCTGCGTGGACCTCCTACGAGCAGTACTTC. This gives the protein CASSRAAWTSYEQYF.

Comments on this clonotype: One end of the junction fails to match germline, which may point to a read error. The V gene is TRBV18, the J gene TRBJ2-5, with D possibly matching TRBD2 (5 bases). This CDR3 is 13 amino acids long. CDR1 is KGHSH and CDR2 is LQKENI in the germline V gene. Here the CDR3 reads CASPPGTKEAQYF. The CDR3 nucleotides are TGTGCCAGCCCTCCGGGAACCAAAGAGGCCCAGTACTTC.

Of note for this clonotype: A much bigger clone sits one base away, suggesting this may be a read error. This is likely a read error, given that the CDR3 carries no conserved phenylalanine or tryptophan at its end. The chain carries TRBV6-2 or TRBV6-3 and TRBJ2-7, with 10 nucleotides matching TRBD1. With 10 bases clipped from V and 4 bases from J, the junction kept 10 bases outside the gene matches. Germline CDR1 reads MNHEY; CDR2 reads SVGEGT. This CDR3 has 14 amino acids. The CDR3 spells CATNPGDRGYEQYD. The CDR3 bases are TGTGCCACCAACCCCGGGGACAGGGGTTACGAGCAGTACGAC.

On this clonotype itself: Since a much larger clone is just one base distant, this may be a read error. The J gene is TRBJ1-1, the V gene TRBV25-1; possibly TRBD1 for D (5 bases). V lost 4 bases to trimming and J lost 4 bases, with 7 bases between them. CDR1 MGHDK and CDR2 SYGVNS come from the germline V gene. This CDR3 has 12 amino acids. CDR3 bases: TGTGCCAGCAGTGGGAGGGGCACTGAAGCTTTCTTT. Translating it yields CASSGRGTEAFF.

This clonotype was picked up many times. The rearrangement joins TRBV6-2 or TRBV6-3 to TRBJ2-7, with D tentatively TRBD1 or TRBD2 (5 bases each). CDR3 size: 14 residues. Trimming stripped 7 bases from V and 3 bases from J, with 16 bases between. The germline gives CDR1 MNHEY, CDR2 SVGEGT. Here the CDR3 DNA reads TGTGCCAGCACCCGCACCTTGGGGGACTACGAGCAGTACGTC. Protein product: CASTRTLGDYEQYV.

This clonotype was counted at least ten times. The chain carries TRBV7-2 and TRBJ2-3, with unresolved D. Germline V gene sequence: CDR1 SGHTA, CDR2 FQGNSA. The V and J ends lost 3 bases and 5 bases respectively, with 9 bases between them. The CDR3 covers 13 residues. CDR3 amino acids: CASSFLVGDTQYF. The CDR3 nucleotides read TGTGCCAGCAGCTTCCTAGTTGGAGATACGCAGTATTTT.

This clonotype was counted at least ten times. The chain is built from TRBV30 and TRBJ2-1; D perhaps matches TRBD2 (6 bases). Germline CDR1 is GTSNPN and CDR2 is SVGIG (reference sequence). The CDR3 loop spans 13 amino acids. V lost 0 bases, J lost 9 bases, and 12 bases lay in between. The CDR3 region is CAWSVLSGSEQFF. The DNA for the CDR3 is TGTGCCTGGAGTGTTCTTTCCGGGAGTGAGCAGTTCTTC.

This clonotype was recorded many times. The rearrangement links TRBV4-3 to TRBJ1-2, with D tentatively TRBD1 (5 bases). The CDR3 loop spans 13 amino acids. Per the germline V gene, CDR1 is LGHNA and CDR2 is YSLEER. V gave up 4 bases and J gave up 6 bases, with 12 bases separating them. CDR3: CASSRMGGNGYTF. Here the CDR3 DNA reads TGCGCCAGCAGCCGTATGGGGGGGAATGGCTACACCTTC.

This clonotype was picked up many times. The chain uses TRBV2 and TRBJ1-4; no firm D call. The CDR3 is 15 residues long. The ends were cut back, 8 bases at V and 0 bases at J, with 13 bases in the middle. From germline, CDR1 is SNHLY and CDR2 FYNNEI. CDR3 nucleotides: TGTGCCAGCCAAGTTGAGGGAACAACTAATGAAAAACTGTTTTTT. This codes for CASQVEGTTNEKLFF. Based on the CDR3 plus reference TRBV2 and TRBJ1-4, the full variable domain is EPEVTQTPSHQVTQMGQEVILRCVPISNHLYFYWYRQILGQKVEFLVSFYNNEISEKSEIFDDQFSVERPDGSNFTLKIRSTKLEDSAMYFCASQVEGTTNEKLFFGSGTQLSVL.